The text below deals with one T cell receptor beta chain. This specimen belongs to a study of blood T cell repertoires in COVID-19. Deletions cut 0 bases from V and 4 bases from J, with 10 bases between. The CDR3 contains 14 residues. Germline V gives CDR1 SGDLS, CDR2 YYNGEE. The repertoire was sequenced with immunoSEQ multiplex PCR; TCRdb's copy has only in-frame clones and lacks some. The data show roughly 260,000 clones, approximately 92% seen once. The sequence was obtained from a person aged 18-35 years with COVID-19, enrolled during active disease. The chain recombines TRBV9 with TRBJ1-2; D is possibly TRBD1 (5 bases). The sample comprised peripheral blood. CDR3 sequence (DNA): TGTGCCAGCAGCGTAGCGGGGGATCCCTATGGCTACACCTTC. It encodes CASSVAGDPYGYTF.